These 26 T cell receptor beta chains were sequenced from one sample in a study of response to subunit inactivated influenza vaccine. TCRdb processed the RT-PCR reads anew with MiXCR; each CDR3 protein has one entry. The repertoire consists of about 500,000 distinct CDR3 sequences, with about 15% occurring once and the leading ten covering over 2.5%. The sample was CD4+ T cells sorted from PBMCs, taken about 23 months after vaccination. Source of these receptors: a man aged 50-75 years who received an inactivated influenza vaccine.

This clonotype was detected a few times. The chain uses TRBV20-1 and TRBJ2-1; possible D gene TRBD2, 6 bases. The V gene lost 3 bases and the J gene lost 0 bases, with 6 bases spanning the gap. Germline-derived CDR1 and CDR2 are DFQATT and SNEGSKA (reference sequence). CDR3 length equals 13 residues. The CDR3 DNA follows: TGCAGTGCTAGTAGCGGCTCCTACAATGAGCAGTTCTTC. This translates into CSASSGSYNEQFF.

This rearrangement joins TRBV6-2 or TRBV6-3 to TRBJ2-6; D is uncertain. In germline, CDR1 is MNHEY, CDR2 SVGEGT. There are 17 residues in the CDR3. Trimming removed 7 bases at V and 0 bases at J, with 16 bases between. The CDR3 DNA reads as TGTGCCAGCAAGATCAGGACGGTTCCCTCTGGGGCCAACGTCCTGACTTTC. Its protein is CASKIRTVPSGANVLTF.

This clonotype was detected many times. This chain uses TRBV7-8 with TRBJ2-1, with 8 bases identical to TRBD2. With 4 bases clipped from V and 4 bases from J, the junction kept 6 bases outside the gene matches. CDR3 length: 15 residues. In germline, CDR1 is SGHVS, CDR2 FQNEAQ. The DNA of the CDR3 is TGTGCCAGCAGCTACGGGGGGGGGATGTACAATGAGCAGTTCTTC. This sequence encodes CASSYGGGMYNEQFF.

This clonotype was counted a few times. The V gene is TRBV5-1, the J gene TRBJ2-6; 7 bases line up with TRBD1. The junction had 5 bases not matched to a gene; V was cut back by 4 bases and J by 4 bases. The CDR3 extends over 15 amino acids. Looked up from germline, CDR1 is SGHRS and CDR2 is YFSETQ. CDR3 sequence: CASSLTGTGANVLTF. CDR3 in DNA: TGCGCCAGCAGCCTGACAGGGACCGGGGCCAACGTCCTGACTTTC.

Comment on this clonotype: One junction end disagrees with the germline gene, perhaps due to a read error. The V and J genes are TRBV10-3 and TRBJ2-5, with TRBD2 identical over 7 bases. The germline gives CDR1 ENHRY, CDR2 SYGVKD. The CDR3 consists of 13 residues. The CDR3 reads CAIKGGRGETRYF. The CDR3 DNA is TGTGCCATCAAGGGCGGGAGAGGGGAGACCCGGTACTTC.

The chain carries TRBV27 and TRBJ2-2; D is ambiguous. Germline V CDR1 and CDR2: MNHEY, SMNVEV (reference sequence). CDR3 length equals 14 residues. V was trimmed by 4 bases and J by 6 bases, leaving 12 bases between them. The CDR3 sequence is CASSSSWVAGELFF. The DNA of the CDR3 is TGTGCCAGCAGTTCAAGTTGGGTAGCCGGGGAGCTGTTTTTT.

This clonotype occurred many times. The J gene is TRBJ1-5, the V gene TRBV5-5; 9 bases are shared with TRBD1. CDR1 is SGHKS, CDR2 YYEKEE, per germline (reference sequence). After removal of 3 bases from V and 6 bases from J, the junction contained 10 bases not matched to a gene. This CDR3 is built from 16 residues. The CDR3 spells CASSWITGGGGQPQHF. CDR3 in DNA: TGTGCCAGCAGCTGGATTACAGGGGGCGGAGGTCAGCCCCAGCATTTT. Drawing the rest from reference TRBV5-5 and TRBJ1-5, the complete variable domain is DAGVTQSPTHLIKTRGQQVTLRCSPISGHKSVSWYQQVLGQGPQFIFQYYEKEERGRGNFPDRFSARQFPNYSSELNVNALLLGDSALYLCASSWITGGGGQPQHFGDGTRLSIL.

This clonotype appeared a few times. The chain is built from TRBV19 and TRBJ2-7, with 9 bases that match TRBD2. V lost 5 bases to trimming and J lost 3 bases; unmatched junction nucleotides: 8. The length of the CDR3 is 15 residues. The germline V gene has CDR1 LNHDA and CDR2 SQIVND (reference sequence). CDR3 in DNA: TGTGCCAGTAGTGATGAGCGGGGGGCCCTCTACGAGCAGTACTTC. It is translated as CASSDERGALYEQYF.

This clonotype was counted at least ten times. The chain carries TRBV20-1 and TRBJ2-1, with D tentatively TRBD1 or TRBD2 (5 bases each). This CDR3 is 14 amino acids long. The V gene's germline CDR1 is DFQATT and CDR2 SNEGSKA (reference sequence). Trimming pared 1 base from V and 2 bases from J, leaving 9 bases between. The chain's CDR3 is CSARVGTTYNEQFF. CDR3 DNA sequence: TGCAGTGCTAGAGTCGGGACGACCTACAATGAGCAGTTCTTC.

The rearrangement links TRBV20-1 to TRBJ2-1; no clear D. Trimming pared 4 bases from V and 8 bases from J, leaving 9 bases between. The CDR3 extends over 11 amino acids. Germline CDR1 DFQATT, CDR2 SNEGSKA (reference sequence). CDR3 nucleotides: TGCAGTGCTACCTCCGCGGATGAGCAGTTCTTC. Its translation: CSATSADEQFF.

This clonotype was observed a handful of times. The rearrangement joins TRBV5-1 to TRBJ2-5, with 8 bases fitting TRBD1. Trimming at V came to 4 bases and at J to 5 bases, leaving 10 bases not matched to a gene. The CDR3 contains 15 residues. Germline values: CDR1 SGHRS, CDR2 YFSETQ. CDR3 in DNA: TGCGCCAGCAGCAAGGACAGGGTCCAGGGGGAGACCCAGTACTTC. Protein sequence: CASSKDRVQGETQYF. The variable domain in full, with the rest retrieved from reference TRBV5-1 and TRBJ2-5, is KAGVTQTPRYLIKTRGQQVTLSCSPISGHRSVSWYQQTPGQGLQFLFEYFSETQRNKGNFPGRFSGRQFSNSRSEMNVSTLELGDSALYLCASSKDRVQGETQYFGPGTRLLVL.

The chain links TRBV2 to TRBJ2-7; D unclear. V gave up 6 bases and J gave up 2 bases, with 17 bases separating them. From germline, CDR1 is SNHLY and CDR2 FYNNEI. The length of the CDR3 is 15 residues. As DNA, the CDR3 is TGTGCCAGCAGAATAGATGCCGGGTCTACCTACGAGCAGTACTTC. Translation gives CASRIDAGSTYEQYF.

This clonotype has a count of ten or more. The V gene is TRBV4-2, the J gene TRBJ1-4; 12 bases map to TRBD1. Germline-derived CDR1 and CDR2 are LGHNA and YNFKEQ. This CDR3 is 15 amino acids long. V shed 5 bases, J shed 7 bases, and the junction held 5 bases outside the gene matches. The CDR3 nucleotides read TGTGCCAGCAGCAAGGGACAGGGGGCCGGTGAAAAACTGTTTTTT. This gives the protein CASSKGQGAGEKLFF.

This clonotype was detected only a few times. The genes are TRBV5-1 and TRBJ1-1; D is perhaps TRBD1 (5 bases). Per germline, CDR1 SGHRS and CDR2 YFSETQ. This CDR3 spans 14 amino acids. V lost 4 bases and J 2 bases, leaving 12 bases between the germline ends. The CDR3 loop reads CASSGGVSNTEAFF. The CDR3 DNA reads TGCGCCAGCAGCGGGGGGGTCTCCAACACTGAAGCTTTCTTT.

This clonotype has a count of ten or more. This chain uses TRBV20-1 with TRBJ2-1; 7 bases fit TRBD2. CDR3 length: 18 amino acids. CDR1 DFQATT and CDR2 SNEGSKA come from the germline V gene (reference sequence). Unmatched junction bases numbered 15, after V lost 3 bases and J lost 1 base. This CDR3 reads CSARVSIAISGSYNEQFF. CDR3 DNA sequence: TGCAGTGCTAGGGTCTCCATTGCAATTAGCGGGTCCTACAATGAGCAGTTCTTC.

The V gene is TRBV11-2, the J gene TRBJ2-5, with TRBD1 as a possible D gene (5 bases). The V gene's germline CDR1 is SGHAT and CDR2 FQNNGV. V lost 5 bases to trimming and J lost 3 bases, with 13 bases between them. The CDR3 has 14 residues. CDR3 sequence reads: CASSPLGQKETQYF. For the CDR3, the DNA is TGTGCCAGCAGCCCCCTGGGGCAGAAAGAGACCCAGTACTTC.

This clonotype was detected only a few times. The CDR3 protein is CASSLVAGGGADTQYF. DNA for the CDR3: TGTGCCAGCAGCTTAGTAGCGGGGGGGGGAGCAGATACGCAGTATTTT. The chain carries TRBV7-2 and TRBJ2-3; 11 bases fit TRBD2. CDR1 and CDR2 from the germline V gene are SGHTA and FQGNSA. This CDR3 comprises 16 residues. J lost 4 bases, V lost 1 base, and 4 bases had no gene match.

The rearrangement uses TRBV18 and TRBJ1-1; TRBD1 aligns across 9 bases. The CDR3 covers 15 residues. Trimming removed 3 bases from V and 1 base from J; junction bases left unmatched: 3. In germline, CDR1 is KGHSH, CDR2 LQKENI. Written as DNA, the CDR3 is TGTGCCAGCTCACCCGGGACAGGGACGAACACTGAAGCTTTCTTT. Its protein is CASSPGTGTNTEAFF.

The CDR3 DNA reads TGCAGTGCCCAGACAGTGGGAAGAGAAGCTTTCTTT. Translation gives CSAQTVGREAFF. The rearrangement joins TRBV20-1 to TRBJ1-1; perhaps TRBD1 as D (5 bases). There are 12 residues in the CDR3. In germline, CDR1 is DFQATT, CDR2 SNEGSKA (reference sequence). Trimming took off 6 bases at V and 8 bases at J, with 16 bases between the two ends.

This clonotype was recorded a few times. In nucleotides, the CDR3 is TGTGCCTCCAGCATCGGGACTAGCGGGAGGATCAGAGAGACCCAGTACTTC. This sequence encodes CASSIGTSGRIRETQYF. The chain joins TRBV3-1 to TRBJ2-5, with 15 bases matching TRBD2. The V gene's germline CDR1 is LGHDT and CDR2 YNNKEL (reference sequence). CDR3 length: 17 amino acids. J gave up 4 bases and V 11 bases, and 14 bases lay outside the gene matches.

This clonotype has only a few counts. The chain recombines TRBV6-2 or TRBV6-3 with TRBJ1-5; a possible D gene is TRBD1 (5 bases). The CDR3 covers 16 residues. The ends were cut back, 5 bases at V and 0 bases at J, with 14 bases in the middle. Germline V gene lookup returns CDR1 MNHEY and CDR2 SVGEGT. The CDR3 loop is CASSDPGGVSNQPQHF. CDR3 DNA sequence: TGTGCCAGCAGTGACCCCGGGGGAGTTAGCAATCAGCCCCAGCATTTT.

This clonotype occurred once. The rearrangement uses TRBV15 and TRBJ2-7, with 8 bases fitting TRBD1. After removal of 0 bases from V and 7 bases from J, the junction contained 5 bases not matched to a gene. The CDR3 consists of 14 residues. Germline loops: CDR1 LNHNV, CDR2 YYDKDF (reference sequence). The CDR3 DNA reads as TGTGCCACCAGCAGAGATTGGACAGGGTTTGAGCAGTACTTC. The encoded protein is CATSRDWTGFEQYF. The full variable domain, completed using reference TRBV15 and TRBJ2-7, is DAMVIQNPRYQVTQFGKPVTLSCSQTLNHNVMYWYQQKSSQAPKLLFHYYDKDFNNEADTPDNFQSRRPNTSFCFLDIRSPGLGDTAMYLCATSRDWTGFEQYFGPGTRLTVT.

There are a few counts of this clonotype. The V gene is TRBV20-1, the J gene TRBJ2-7; TRBD1 matches at 7 bases. The V and J ends lost 5 bases and 2 bases, in that order; junction bases with no gene match: 6. The CDR3 has 13 amino acids. Germline CDR1 DFQATT, CDR2 SNEGSKA (reference sequence). The CDR3 sequence is CSARGQGAYEQYF. The CDR3 bases are TGCAGTGCTCGAGGGCAGGGGGCCTACGAGCAGTACTTC.

DNA for the CDR3: TGTGCCAGCAGTAAACGGACAGGGGTGACGCAGCAGCCCCAGCATTTT. Translation: CASSKRTGVTQQPQHF. The chain couples TRBV12-3 or TRBV12-4 to TRBJ1-5; TRBD1 matches at 9 bases. V was clipped by 5 bases and J by 7 bases; unmatched bases: 12. This CDR3 comprises 16 residues.

The gene calls are TRBV7-8 and TRBJ2-5, with D unclear. Germline CDR1 reads SGHVS; CDR2 reads FQNEAQ. The CDR3 consists of 15 residues. The ends were cut back, 0 bases at V and 2 bases at J, with 10 bases in the middle. This CDR3 is CASSLARWRQETQYF. In DNA form, the CDR3 reads TGTGCCAGCAGCTTAGCCCGGTGGCGGCAAGAGACCCAGTACTTC.

This chain uses TRBV12-3 or TRBV12-4 with TRBJ2-7; D is possibly TRBD2 (5 bases). This CDR3 has 13 residues. V shed 5 bases and J shed 5 bases, with 13 bases lying between them. CDR3 amino acids: CASSGLLGHEQYF. CDR3 in DNA: TGTGCCAGCAGTGGACTTCTTGGGCACGAGCAGTACTTC.